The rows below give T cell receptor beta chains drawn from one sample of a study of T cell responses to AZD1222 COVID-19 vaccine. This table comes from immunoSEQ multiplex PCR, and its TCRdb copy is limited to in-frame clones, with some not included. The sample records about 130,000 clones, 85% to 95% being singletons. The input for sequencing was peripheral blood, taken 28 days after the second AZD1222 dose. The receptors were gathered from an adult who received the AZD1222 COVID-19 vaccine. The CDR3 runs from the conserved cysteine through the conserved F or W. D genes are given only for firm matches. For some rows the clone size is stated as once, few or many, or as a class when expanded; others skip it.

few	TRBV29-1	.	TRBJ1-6	CSVDGRRGVYNSPLHF	TGCAGCGTTGATGGTCGTAGAGGGGTTTATAATTCACCCCTCCACTTT
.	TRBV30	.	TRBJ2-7	CAWRADTFVQYF	TGTGCCTGGAGAGCCGACACTTTCGTGCAGTACTTC
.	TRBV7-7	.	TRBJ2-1	CASSLGGVSNEQFF	TGTGCTAGCAGCTTAGGGGGGGTGTCCAATGAGCAGTTCTTC
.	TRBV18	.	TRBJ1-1	CASSPEWWQGYTEAFF	TGTGCCAGCTCACCGGAATGGTGGCAGGGCTACACTGAAGCTTTCTTT
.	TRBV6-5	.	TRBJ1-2	CASAGYYGYTF	TGTGCCAGCGCAGGATACTATGGCTACACCTTC
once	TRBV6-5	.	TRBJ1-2	CASSYFREGGYTF	TGTGCCAGCAGTTACTTCAGGGAGGGAGGCTACACCTTC
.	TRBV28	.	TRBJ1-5	CASSSNAHIRNQPQHF	TGTGCCAGCAGTTCAAACGCGCATATTCGCAATCAGCCCCAGCATTTT
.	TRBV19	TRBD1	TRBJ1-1	CASSPTGQGSTEAFF	TGTGCCAGTAGTCCGACGGGACAGGGGAGCACTGAAGCTTTCTTT
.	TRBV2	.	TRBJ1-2	CASSELGGEAYGYTF	TGTGCCAGCAGTGAATTGGGAGGGGAGGCCTATGGCTACACCTTC
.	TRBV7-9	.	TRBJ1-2	CASSVGGLDGYTF	TGTGCCAGCAGCGTAGGGGGGCTGGATGGCTACACCTTC
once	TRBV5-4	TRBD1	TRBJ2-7	CASRPRDRTNEQYF	TGTGCCAGCAGACCCCGGGACAGGACCAACGAGCAGTACTTC
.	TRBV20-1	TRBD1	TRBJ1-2	CSGGQGNGYTF	TGCAGTGGGGGACAGGGAAATGGCTACACCTTC
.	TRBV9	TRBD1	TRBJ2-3	CASSLQGAGADTQYF	TGTGCCAGCAGCTTACAGGGGGCAGGGGCAGATACGCAGTATTTT
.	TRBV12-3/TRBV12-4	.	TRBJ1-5	CASGDMSNQPQHF	TGTGCCAGCGGGGACATGAGCAATCAGCCCCAGCATTTT
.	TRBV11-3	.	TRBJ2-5	CASSLDLGEWGTQYF	TGTGCCAGCAGCTTAGACCTAGGGGAGTGGGGTACCCAGTACTTC